This is a list of T cell receptor beta chains from one sample in a study of blood T cell repertoires in COVID-19. Repertoires were generated with immunoSEQ multiplex PCR, while TCRdb's copy carries only in-frame clones and drops some. This sample yields under 200,000 clones, of which 70% to 90% are seen a single time; over 7.5% belongs to the top ten. Sample: peripheral blood. The receptors originated from a woman aged 80 or over with acute or convalescent COVID-19. The CDR3 runs from the conserved cysteine through the conserved F or W. A D gene is named only where the DNA matches it firmly. Some rows have no size entry. The others give once, few or many, or a class for an expanded clone.

TRBD1 TRBJ2-3 - 16 TRBV20-1 TGCAGTGCTAGTACCCCCTTAAGGGGGCCTACAGATACGCAGTATTTT CSASTPLRGPTDTQYF
TRBD1 TRBJ1-5 few 14 TRBV29-1 TGCAGCGTAACCGGGACAGGACCTAATCAGCCCCAGCATTTT CSVTGTGPNQPQHF
- TRBJ1-1 - 16 TRBV6-2/TRBV6-3 TGTGCCAGCAGTAAGGCAGGGAACACTGTAAGCATTGAAGCTTTCTTT CASSKAGNTVSIEAFF
- TRBJ1-2 - 12 TRBV5-8 TGTGCCAGCAGCTTGGTTTCCAATGGCTACACCTTC CASSLVSNGYTF
- TRBJ1-2 - 14 TRBV18 TGTGCCAGCTCTCCACTTGACAGTCGCTATGGCTACACCTTC CASSPLDSRYGYTF
TRBD2 TRBJ2-2 - 14 TRBV29-1 TGCAGCGTGGGGATAGCGGGCCCCACCGGGGAGCTGTTTTTT CSVGIAGPTGELFF
- TRBJ2-3 few 13 TRBV5-4 TGTGCCAGCAGCCTGGGGGAGGTAGATACGCAGTATTTT CASSLGEVDTQYF
- TRBJ1-1 - 14 TRBV2 TGTGCCAGCAGTTTAGGGGGGGCGAACACTGAAGCTTTCTTT CASSLGGANTEAFF
TRBD2 TRBJ2-3 - 14 TRBV7-2 TGTGCCAGCCGACTAGCGGGAGTCACAGATACGCAGTATTTT CASRLAGVTDTQYF
TRBD1 TRBJ1-5 - 13 TRBV3-1/TRBV3-2 TGTGCCAGCAGCGGACAGGGGGTTCAGCCCCAGCATTTT CASSGQGVQPQHF
- TRBJ1-4 - 14 TRBV19 TGTGCCAGTGGGACAAAAAGGCGAGATGAAAAACTGTTTTTT CASGTKRRDEKLFF
- TRBJ1-1 - 15 TRBV4-2 TGTGCCAGCAGCCAAGAGCGTAGCGGGGCACTTGAAGCTTTCTTT CASSQERSGALEAFF
- TRBJ1-1 - 14 TRBV6-2/TRBV6-3 TGTGCCAGCAGTCATACATCCCTGGACACTGAAGCTTTCTTT CASSHTSLDTEAFF
TRBD2 TRBJ2-2 - 16 TRBV6-2/TRBV6-3 TGTGCCAGCAGCCCCCCAGGGGCGGGAGGTACCGGGGAGCTGTTTTTT CASSPPGAGGTGELFF
TRBD1 TRBJ1-4 - 14 TRBV5-1 TGCGCCAGCAGCTCGACAGGGTTGAATGAAAAACTGTTTTTT CASSSTGLNEKLFF
- TRBJ1-2 - 11 TRBV19 TGTGCCAGTAGTGCAGGGTACGGCTACACCTTC CASSAGYGYTF
TRBD2 TRBJ2-1 - 13 TRBV20-1 TGCAGTGCTAGTGGGGACTATTACAATGAGCAGTTCTTC CSASGDYYNEQFF
- TRBJ1-5 - 13 TRBV18 TGTGCCAGCTCACCGGACTACAGTCAGCCCCAGCATTTT CASSPDYSQPQHF
- TRBJ1-4 - 15 TRBV7-2 TGTGCCAGCAGGGTTGTGGGACGGGGGGATGAAAAACTGTTTTTT CASRVVGRGDEKLFF
TRBD2 TRBJ2-7 - 17 TRBV7-8 TGTGCCAGCAGCTTAGCGAGCGTAGCGGGGGGGCGGTACGAGCAGTACTTC CASSLASVAGGRYEQYF
- TRBJ2-3 - 14 TRBV11-3 TGTGCCAGCAGCTTAGGTTACAGGACAGATACGCAGTATTTT CASSLGYRTDTQYF
TRBD1 TRBJ1-1 few 15 TRBV7-9 TGTGCCAGCAGCCAAATCCAGGGGGCGCCCACTGAAGCTTTCTTT CASSQIQGAPTEAFF
- TRBJ1-1 - 11 TRBV3-1/TRBV3-2 TGTGCCAGCAGCCAAGAGAGGTCAGCTTTCTTT CASSQERSAFF
TRBD1 TRBJ2-1 few 15 TRBV7-8 TGTGCCAGCCGCAGGGGGCGGAGCTCCTACAATGAGCAGTTCTTC CASRRGRSSYNEQFF
- TRBJ1-6 - 16 TRBV4-1 TGCGCCAGCAGCCGGGAGGGGTTAACCTATAATTCACCCCTCCACTTT CASSREGLTYNSPLHF
TRBD1 TRBJ1-2 - 14 TRBV6-5 TGTGCCAGCACCTACCCGGGACAGGCCACCTCTCCCACCTTC CASTYPGQATSPTF
TRBD1 TRBJ1-5 - 14 TRBV2 TGTGCCAGCACCGGACAGGGTGTAACTCAGCCCCAGCATTTT CASTGQGVTQPQHF
TRBD1 TRBJ1-2 - 13 TRBV10-3 TGTGCCATCAGAAGGGGACAGGGGGTCGGCTACACCTTC CAIRRGQGVGYTF
TRBD2 TRBJ2-1 once 15 TRBV19 TGTGCCAGTGGTCTGGGCGGGGGGGGATCCGATGAGCAGTTCTTC CASGLGGGGSDEQFF
TRBD1 TRBJ1-1 few 13 TRBV29-1 TGCAGCGCAGTGACAGGGTTGAACACTGAAGCTTTCTTT CSAVTGLNTEAFF
TRBD1 TRBJ2-7 - 16 TRBV27 TGTGCCAGCAGTTTAATTTCGGGACAGGGGACCTACGAGCAGTACTTC CASSLISGQGTYEQYF
TRBD1 TRBJ1-1 - 14 TRBV7-2 TGTGCCAGCAGCGCCACAGGGGGCTCAACTGAAGCTTTCTTT CASSATGGSTEAFF
TRBD2 TRBJ2-7 - 16 TRBV18 TGTGCCAGCTCACCACCGGGACTAGCGGCAGTAGACGAGCAGTACTTC CASSPPGLAAVDEQYF
TRBD2 TRBJ2-4 once 11 TRBV11-1 TGTGCCAGCGGGAGGGGACCCATTCAGTACTTC CASGRGPIQYF
TRBD1 TRBJ1-2 - 14 TRBV3-1/TRBV3-2 TGTGCCAGCAGCCAATACGGACAGGGCAATGGCTACACCTTC CASSQYGQGNGYTF
- TRBJ2-7 few 15 TRBV18 TGTGCCAGCTCACCAAGCCCGCAGGGACTCTACGAGCAGTACTTC CASSPSPQGLYEQYF
- TRBJ1-1 - 13 TRBV9 TGTGCCAGCAGCGTAGGAGCTTACACTGAAGCTTTCTTT CASSVGAYTEAFF
- TRBJ2-7 once 16 TRBV19 TGTGCCAGTAGTATAGGAGGGCATTTAGGGAGCTACGAGCAGTACTTC CASSIGGHLGSYEQYF
TRBD2 TRBJ2-5 - 18 TRBV4-3 TGCGCCAGCAGCCAAGATTTTTCTAGCGGGGGGGCTCGGGAGACCCAGTACTTC CASSQDFSSGGARETQYF
- TRBJ1-1 - 12 TRBV9 TGTGCCAGCAGCTCCGCCACAGTTAGGGCTTTCTTT CASSSATVRAFF
TRBD1 TRBJ2-2 - 12 TRBV4-3 TGCGCCAGCTCGGACAGGACCGGGGAGCTGTTTTTT CASSDRTGELFF
- TRBJ1-3 - 16 TRBV5-1 TGCGCCAGCAGCTCGGGTCAAACCAGCTCTGGAAACACCATATATTTT CASSSGQTSSGNTIYF
TRBD2 TRBJ2-5 - 16 TRBV7-2 TGTGCCAGCAGCTTAGGACTAGCGGGAGGGAGAGAGACCCAGTACTTC CASSLGLAGGRETQYF
- TRBJ1-2 - 14 TRBV6-5 TGTGCCAGCTATGATGGGGGGGTGGGCTATGGCTACACCTTC CASYDGGVGYGYTF
TRBD1 TRBJ1-6 - 16 TRBV9 TGTGCCAGCAGCGAAGGACAGGGCGGCTATAATTCACCCCTCCACTTT CASSEGQGGYNSPLHF